This T cell receptor (beta chain) derives from a study of glioma-infiltrating T cells after dendritic cell vaccination. Time point: after dendritic cell vaccination, including at tumor progression/relapse. Profiling relied on immunoSEQ multiplex PCR, and the TCRdb table lists in-frame clones only, not all of them. The table lists some 90,000 clones, about 81% of them singletons, with roughly 2.1% in the top ten. The V gene's germline CDR1 is SGHDT and CDR2 YYEEEE. There are 14 residues in the CDR3. V was clipped by 0 bases and J by 8 bases, with 11 bases between them. The clonotype comes from a human donor with glioblastoma. Sequenced here: blood, sampled after dendritic cell vaccination. This chain links TRBV5-6 with TRBJ1-4, with D uncertain. The CDR3 DNA follows: TGTGCCAGCAGCTTGGGTACAGTAAACGAAAAACTGTTTTTT. Protein sequence: CASSLGTVNEKLFF.